Below, 31 T cell receptor beta chains from the same sample are listed, as sequenced in a study of control samples from healthy donors and cancer patients. Clones were read by immunoSEQ multiplex PCR, and TCRdb kept only the in-frame ones, dropping some. The listing records 150,000 to 200,000 clones. What was sequenced was blood. The source of these receptors is a woman in her twenties or thirties in good health.

The chain couples TRBV11-2 to TRBJ2-7; D remains ambiguous. Looked up from germline, CDR1 is SGHAT and CDR2 is FQNNGV. The CDR3 runs to 14 residues. V lost 3 bases, J lost 4 bases, and 13 bases lay in between. The CDR3 protein is CASSLSVGIYEQYF. The CDR3 DNA reads TGTGCCAGCAGCTTGAGTGTGGGGATATACGAGCAGTACTTC.

J is TRBJ2-7 and V is TRBV2, with D perhaps TRBD1 or TRBD2 (6 bases each). This CDR3 comprises 13 residues. Per the germline V gene, CDR1 is SNHLY and CDR2 is FYNNEI. Deletions cut 5 bases from V and 2 bases from J, with 10 bases between. The CDR3 DNA sequence: TGTGCCAGCAGTATACGGGGGCCCTACGAGCAGTACTTC. Translation: CASSIRGPYEQYF.

This chain uses TRBV9 with TRBJ2-3; D is unclear. CDR1 SGDLS and CDR2 YYNGEE come from the germline V gene. The CDR3 sequence is 14 residues long. V was shortened by 4 bases and J by 0 bases, with 9 bases between the two germline ends. DNA of the CDR3: TGTGCCAGCAGCTGGGCAGTAAGCACAGATACGCAGTATTTT. Its translation: CASSWAVSTDTQYF.

V is TRBV4-1 and J is TRBJ2-7; D is undetermined. Germline CDR1 reads MGHRA; CDR2 reads YSYEKL. V was cut by 6 bases and J by 1 base, with 10 bases left in between. CDR3 length: 13 residues. CDR3 sequence reads: CASSFSGSYEQYF. CDR3 bases: TGCGCCAGCAGTTTCAGTGGATCCTACGAGCAGTACTTC.

The V and J genes are TRBV29-1 and TRBJ1-2, with D possibly being TRBD1 (5 bases). Trimming removed 3 bases from V and 4 bases from J, with 12 bases in between. Germline V gene sequence: CDR1 SQVTM, CDR2 ANQGSEA. The CDR3 totals 13 residues. The DNA of the CDR3 is TGCAGCGTTGATAGAGGGACCGGCTATGGCTACACCTTC. This sequence encodes CSVDRGTGYGYTF.

The chain joins TRBV28 to TRBJ1-2; D is unclear. V dropped 3 bases and J dropped 4 bases, with 12 bases sitting between them. CDR3 size: 14 residues. From germline, CDR1 is MDHEN and CDR2 SYDVKM. The CDR3 here is CASSFLQAIYGYTF. In nucleotides, the CDR3 is TGTGCCAGCAGTTTTTTGCAGGCCATCTATGGCTACACCTTC.

The chain couples TRBV3-1 (or the pseudogene TRBV3-2) to TRBJ2-7; D uncertain. The CDR3 loop spans 12 amino acids. Germline CDR1 is LGHDT and CDR2 is YNNKEL (reference sequence). V gave up 4 bases and J gave up 5 bases, with 9 bases separating them. The CDR3: CASSRHINEQYF. As DNA, the CDR3 is TGTGCCAGCAGCCGTCATATCAACGAGCAGTACTTC.

The chain couples TRBV24-1 to TRBJ2-5, with 9 bases identical to TRBD2. The length of the CDR3 is 14 residues. J lost 5 bases, V lost 4 bases, and 4 bases had no gene match. Per the germline V gene, CDR1 is KGHDR and CDR2 is SFDVKD. The CDR3, as DNA: TGTGCCACCAGTGACCTAGCGGGGATGGAGACCCAGTACTTC. Translation gives CATSDLAGMETQYF.

This chain links TRBV7-2 with TRBJ1-4; 9 bases agree with TRBD1. CDR1 SGHTA and CDR2 FQGNSA come from the germline V gene. The CDR3 covers 15 residues. V trimming: 5 bases; J trimming: 8 bases; junction bases outside the gene matches: 9. CDR3 protein: CASSGADRGYEKLFF. CDR3 in DNA: TGTGCCAGCAGCGGAGCGGACAGGGGTTACGAAAAACTGTTTTTT.

The CDR3 DNA follows: TGTGCCAGCAGGGACGGGACTAGAAGCACAGATACGCAGTATTTT. Its translation: CASRDGTRSTDTQYF. The V gene is TRBV2, the J gene TRBJ2-3, with 8 bases aligning to TRBD2. This CDR3 spans 15 amino acids. V shed 6 bases, J shed 0 bases, and the junction held 5 bases outside the gene matches. Germline V gene data show CDR1 as SNHLY and CDR2 as FYNNEI.

The chain has TRBV28 and TRBJ1-2; 9 positions agree with TRBD1. V shed 6 bases and J 1 base; nucleotides not matched to a gene: 6. The CDR3 spans 15 residues. Looked up from germline, CDR1 is MDHEN and CDR2 is SYDVKM. The CDR3 region has the DNA TGTGCCAGCAGATACAGGGGGCTCCTTAACTATGGCTACACCTTC. The encoded protein is CASRYRGLLNYGYTF.

The chain employs TRBV5-1 and TRBJ2-1; the D gene is possibly TRBD1 (6 bases). Between the trimmed V and J ends, which lost 2 bases and 0 bases, there was a span of 6 bases. The CDR3 runs to 14 residues. CDR1 and CDR2 (germline): SGHRS, YFSETQ. The CDR3 here is CASSLQGSYNEQFF. CDR3 nucleotide sequence: TGCGCCAGCAGCTTACAGGGCTCCTACAATGAGCAGTTCTTC.

The chain recombines TRBV19 with TRBJ2-7, with TRBD1 matching 8 bases. Germline V gene data show CDR1 as LNHDA and CDR2 as SQIVND (reference sequence). With 1 base clipped from V and 5 bases from J, the junction kept 10 bases outside the gene matches. This CDR3 contains 16 residues. The CDR3 nucleotides read TGTGCCAGTAGTATAGTAGGCGGGACAGGTTTTCACGAGCAGTACTTC. Protein: CASSIVGGTGFHEQYF.

The rearrangement links TRBV4-1 to TRBJ2-7; 11 bases map to TRBD1. There are 17 residues in the CDR3. The germline V gene has CDR1 MGHRA and CDR2 YSYEKL. The J segment lost 5 bases and the V segment lost 4 bases, leaving 13 bases of the junction unmatched. The CDR3, as DNA: TGCGCCAGCAGCCGACGAACTCCGGGACAGGGGGAAAACGAGCAGTACTTC. It yields the protein CASSRRTPGQGENEQYF.

The V call is TRBV28, the J call TRBJ2-1, with D perhaps matching TRBD2 (6 bases). The CDR3 consists of 15 residues. Germline CDR1 reads MDHEN; CDR2 reads SYDVKM. V was clipped by 3 bases and J by 5 bases, with 14 bases between them. CDR3 in amino acids: CASSFGGTPNNEQFF. Written as DNA, the CDR3 is TGTGCCAGCAGTTTCGGCGGGACTCCGAACAATGAGCAGTTCTTC.

V usage is TRBV27 and J usage is TRBJ1-2; no clear D gene. The CDR3 has 13 amino acids. CDR1 is MNHEY, CDR2 SMNVEV, per germline (reference sequence). Trimming cost V 5 bases and J 12 bases, with 19 bases left between them. Here the CDR3 reads CASSSRIQTLHTF. Written as DNA, the CDR3 is TGTGCCAGCAGTAGTAGGATACAGACCCTCCACACCTTC.

The rearrangement uses TRBV5-5 and TRBJ1-3, with D perhaps matching TRBD1 (5 bases). CDR3 size: 13 residues. Trimming left V 3 bases short and J 6 bases short, with 10 bases between. CDR1 is SGHKS and CDR2 is YYEKEE in the germline V gene (reference sequence). CDR3 protein: CASSYQGENTIYF. The CDR3 DNA reads as TGTGCCAGCAGCTATCAAGGGGAAAACACCATATATTTT.

The V gene is TRBV7-9, the J gene TRBJ1-4; a possible D gene is TRBD1 (6 bases). Germline lookup yields CDR1 SEHNR and CDR2 FQNEAQ (reference sequence). The CDR3 sequence is 13 residues long. V was pared by 8 bases and J by 6 bases, with 13 bases between. The CDR3 DNA sequence: TGTGCCAGCGGCGAGGGGGGATATGAAAAACTGTTTTTT. Translation: CASGEGGYEKLFF.

The chain combines TRBV2 with TRBJ2-5; D is possibly TRBD2 (6 bases). V was cut by 8 bases and J by 4 bases, with 17 bases left in between. The CDR3 has 14 amino acids. The germline V gene has CDR1 SNHLY and CDR2 FYNNEI. CDR3 sequence reads: CASQGLFDRETQYF. CDR3 nucleotide sequence: TGTGCCAGCCAGGGACTTTTTGATCGAGAGACCCAGTACTTC. The full variable domain, completed using reference TRBV2 and TRBJ2-5, is EPEVTQTPSHQVTQMGQEVILRCVPISNHLYFYWYRQILGQKVEFLVSFYNNEISEKSEIFDDQFSVERPDGSNFTLKIRSTKLEDSAMYFCASQGLFDRETQYFGPGTRLLVL.

The chain joins TRBV5-1 to TRBJ1-1, with D possibly being TRBD1 (6 bases). Trimming left V 5 bases short and J 4 bases short, with 18 bases between. This CDR3 spans 15 amino acids. Germline lookup yields CDR1 SGHRS and CDR2 YFSETQ. The CDR3 spells CASRIEGLGGTEAFF. In DNA form, the CDR3 reads TGCGCCAGCAGAATCGAAGGGTTAGGGGGCACTGAAGCTTTCTTT.

V and J are TRBV15 and TRBJ2-5; D is unresolved. Trimming pared 4 bases from V and 5 bases from J, leaving 8 bases between. Looked up from germline, CDR1 is LNHNV and CDR2 is YYDKDF (reference sequence). The CDR3 has 12 amino acids. The CDR3 spells CATSTMGETQYF. The CDR3 DNA reads TGTGCCACCAGCACTATGGGGGAGACCCAGTACTTC.

V and J are TRBV29-1 and TRBJ2-7; 9 positions agree with TRBD1. Germline V gene data show CDR1 as SQVTM and CDR2 as ANQGSEA. CDR3 length: 12 amino acids. V lost 4 bases and J lost 6; bases outside the gene matches: 4. CDR3 residues: CSVGDRETEQYF. The DNA for the CDR3 is TGCAGCGTTGGGGACAGGGAAACCGAGCAGTACTTC.

This rearrangement joins TRBV3-1 (or the pseudogene TRBV3-2) to TRBJ2-2; TRBD1 might be the D (6 bases). Trimming removed 3 bases at V and 9 bases at J, with 8 bases between. Germline V gene data show CDR1 as LGHDT and CDR2 as YNNKEL (reference sequence). This CDR3 contains 12 residues. This CDR3 is CASSQGARELFF. The CDR3 nucleotides read TGTGCCAGCAGCCAGGGGGCCCGGGAGCTGTTTTTT.

The V gene is TRBV10-1, the J gene TRBJ2-2, with a tentative D call TRBD2 (5 bases). Trimming removed 7 bases from V and 3 bases from J, with 9 bases in between. Germline CDR1 WNHNN, CDR2 SYGVQD (reference sequence). The CDR3 extends over 13 amino acids. This chain's CDR3 is CASTQRDTGELFF. The DNA of the CDR3 is TGCGCCAGCACCCAGAGGGACACCGGGGAGCTGTTTTTT.

The chain carries TRBV5-1 and TRBJ2-1; D gene ambiguous. V gave up 0 bases and J gave up 6 bases, with 10 bases separating them. The CDR3 spans 14 residues. Germline CDR1 and CDR2: SGHRS and YFSETQ. The CDR3 region has the DNA TGCGCCAGCAGCTTGGGCACCTCGGGCAATGAGCAGTTCTTC. This gives the protein CASSLGTSGNEQFF.

V and J are TRBV5-6 and TRBJ1-2, with 7 bases matching TRBD1. Germline assignment: CDR1 SGHDT and CDR2 YYEEEE. The V gene end was trimmed by 3 bases and the J gene end by 5 bases; junction bases not matched to a gene: 1. CDR3 length: 12 residues. The CDR3 coding sequence is TGTGCCAGCAGCTCGACAGGGTATGGCTACACCTTC. It specifies CASSSTGYGYTF.

The chain employs TRBV5-1 and TRBJ2-5, with a tentative D call TRBD2 (5 bases). This CDR3 contains 16 residues. CDR1 is SGHRS and CDR2 is YFSETQ in the germline V gene. V lost 0 bases, J lost 4 bases, and 16 bases lay in between. The CDR3, as DNA: TGCGCCAGCAGCTTGGACACGTCGGGGTTTAGAGAGACCCAGTACTTC. This sequence encodes CASSLDTSGFRETQYF.

The rearrangement links TRBV4-1 to TRBJ1-1; unclear D gene. The germline gives CDR1 MGHRA, CDR2 YSYEKL. CDR3 size: 12 residues. Trimming shortened V by 0 bases and J by 3 bases, and 2 bases separated the two germline ends. The CDR3: CASSQDHTEAFF. CDR3 coding DNA: TGCGCCAGCAGCCAAGATCACACTGAAGCTTTCTTT.

This chain joins TRBV5-1 and TRBJ2-3, with D unresolved. The germline V gene has CDR1 SGHRS and CDR2 YFSETQ. The CDR3 consists of 15 residues. The V end was cut by 1 base, the J end by 5 bases, with 14 bases between. CDR3 residues: CASSLQANIGDTQYF. CDR3 DNA sequence: TGCGCCAGCAGCTTGCAGGCGAATATTGGAGATACGCAGTATTTT. Based on the CDR3 plus reference TRBV5-1 and TRBJ2-3, the full variable domain is KAGVTQTPRYLIKTRGQQVTLSCSPISGHRSVSWYQQTPGQGLQFLFEYFSETQRNKGNFPGRFSGRQFSNSRSEMNVSTLELGDSALYLCASSLQANIGDTQYFGPGTRLTVL.

This chain links TRBV7-9 with TRBJ2-3, with no clear D. The CDR3 consists of 14 residues. V lost 5 bases, J lost 5 bases, and 14 bases lay in between. Germline V gene data show CDR1 as SEHNR and CDR2 as FQNEAQ (reference sequence). This chain's CDR3 is CASSHGDFGDTQYF. In DNA form, the CDR3 reads TGTGCCAGCAGCCATGGGGATTTTGGAGATACGCAGTATTTT.

The chain links TRBV9 to TRBJ2-3; D could derive from TRBD1 or TRBD2 (6 bases each). Between the trimmed V and J ends, which lost 3 bases and 3 bases, there was a span of 17 bases. Germline assignment: CDR1 SGDLS and CDR2 YYNGEE. The CDR3 covers 16 residues. CDR3 nucleotides: TGTGCCAGCAGCGCAGAAACAGGGAGGAGGACAGATACGCAGTATTTT. Protein product: CASSAETGRRTDTQYF.